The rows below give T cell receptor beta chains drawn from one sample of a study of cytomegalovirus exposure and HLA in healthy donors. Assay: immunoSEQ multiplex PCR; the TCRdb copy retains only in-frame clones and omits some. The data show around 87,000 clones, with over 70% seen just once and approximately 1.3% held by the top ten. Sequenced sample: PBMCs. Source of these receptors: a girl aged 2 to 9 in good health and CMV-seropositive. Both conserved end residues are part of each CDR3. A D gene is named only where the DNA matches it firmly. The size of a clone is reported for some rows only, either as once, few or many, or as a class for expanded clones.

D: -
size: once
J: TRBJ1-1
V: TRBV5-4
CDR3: CASSIGTNEAFF
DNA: TGTGCCAGCAGCATCGGGACAAATGAAGCTTTCTTT

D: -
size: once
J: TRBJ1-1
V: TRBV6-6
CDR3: CASSTPGAGTNTEAFF
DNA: TGTGCCAGCAGTACCCCAGGGGCAGGTACTAACACTGAAGCTTTCTTT

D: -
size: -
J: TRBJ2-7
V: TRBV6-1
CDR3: CASRVQGTFYEQYF
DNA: TGTGCCAGCCGAGTACAGGGAACATTCTACGAGCAGTACTTC

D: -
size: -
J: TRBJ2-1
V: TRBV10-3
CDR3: CAITSDPYNEQFF
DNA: TGTGCCATCACTAGCGATCCCTACAATGAGCAGTTCTTC

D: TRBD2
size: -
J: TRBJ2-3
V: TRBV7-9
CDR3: CASSLGAGGLTDTQYF
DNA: TGTGCCAGCAGCTTAGGAGCGGGAGGTCTTACAGATACGCAGTATTTT

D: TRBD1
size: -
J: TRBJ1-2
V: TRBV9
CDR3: CASSVGRDRPLNYGYTF
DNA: TGTGCCAGCAGCGTAGGGAGGGACAGACCTCTCAACTATGGCTACACCTTC

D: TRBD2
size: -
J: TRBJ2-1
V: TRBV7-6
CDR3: CASSLAGASYNEQFF
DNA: TGTGCCAGCAGCCTTGCGGGAGCCTCCTACAATGAGCAGTTCTTC

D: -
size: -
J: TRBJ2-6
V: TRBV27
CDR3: CASSLFSRLSSGANVLTF
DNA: TGTGCCAGCAGTTTATTTTCACGGTTAAGCTCTGGGGCCAACGTCCTGACTTTC

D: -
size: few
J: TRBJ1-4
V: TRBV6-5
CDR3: CASSYRRVTNEKLFF
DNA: TGTGCCAGCAGTTACAGGAGGGTGACTAATGAAAAACTGTTTTTT

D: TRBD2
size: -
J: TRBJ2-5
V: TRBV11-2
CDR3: CASSLGPSGSPTQETQYF
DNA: TGTGCCAGCAGCTTAGGTCCTAGCGGGAGCCCTACCCAAGAGACCCAGTACTTC

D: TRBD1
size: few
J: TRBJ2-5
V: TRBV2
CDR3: CASRRTGSVETQYF
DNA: TGTGCCAGCAGGCGGACAGGATCAGTAGAGACCCAGTACTTC

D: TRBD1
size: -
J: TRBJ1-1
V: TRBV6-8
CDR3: CASSCAPRGREAFF
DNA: TGTGCCAGCAGTTGTGCACCCAGGGGGCGTGAGGCTTTCTTT

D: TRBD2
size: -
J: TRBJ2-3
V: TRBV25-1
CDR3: CASALGGSTDTQYF
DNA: TGTGCCAGCGCACTTGGCGGGAGTACAGATACGCAGTATTTT

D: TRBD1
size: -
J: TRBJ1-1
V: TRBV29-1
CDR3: CSVAFKTGGGTEAFF
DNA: TGCAGCGTTGCCTTTAAGACAGGGGGCGGCACTGAAGCTTTCTTT

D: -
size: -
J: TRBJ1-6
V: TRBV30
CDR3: CAWSGAGSPLHF
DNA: TGTGCCTGGAGTGGAGCGGGTTCACCCCTCCACTTT

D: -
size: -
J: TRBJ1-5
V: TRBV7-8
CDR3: CASSLAPGVNQPQHF
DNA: TGTGCCAGCAGCTTAGCGCCCGGGGTCAATCAGCCCCAGCATTTT

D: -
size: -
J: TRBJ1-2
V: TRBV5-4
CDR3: CASSLDGNYGYTF
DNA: TGTGCCAGCAGCTTGGACGGGAACTATGGCTACACCTTC

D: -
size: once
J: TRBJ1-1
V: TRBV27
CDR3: CASSRQGMGAFF
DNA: TGTGCCAGCAGTCGTCAGGGCATGGGAGCTTTCTTT

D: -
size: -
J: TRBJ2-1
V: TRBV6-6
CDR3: CASSSSGTEQFF
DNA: TGTGCCAGCAGTTCTTCCGGGACAGAGCAGTTCTTC

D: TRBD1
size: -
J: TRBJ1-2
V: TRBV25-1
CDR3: CASSTDREYGYTF
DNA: TGTGCCAGCAGTACTGACAGGGAGTATGGCTACACCTTC

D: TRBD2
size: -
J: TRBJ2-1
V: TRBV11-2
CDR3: CASSQTGTSGSYNEQFF
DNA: TGTGCCAGCAGCCAAACCGGGACTAGCGGATCCTACAATGAGCAGTTCTTC

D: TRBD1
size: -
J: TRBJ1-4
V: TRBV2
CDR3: CASTRRGPTNEKLFF
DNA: TGTGCCAGCACCCGCAGGGGGCCAACTAATGAAAAACTGTTTTTT

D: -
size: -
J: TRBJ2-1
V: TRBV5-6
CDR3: CASSFGGRETEQFF
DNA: TGTGCCAGCAGTTTCGGGGGGCGGGAGACTGAGCAGTTCTTC

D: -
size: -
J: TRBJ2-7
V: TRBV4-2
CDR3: CASSPTRLVEQYF
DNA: TGTGCCAGCAGCCCCACCCGACTAGTCGAGCAGTACTTC

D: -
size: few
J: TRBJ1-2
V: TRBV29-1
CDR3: CSVSGGTGYTF
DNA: TGCAGCGTATCGGGGGGTACTGGCTACACCTTC

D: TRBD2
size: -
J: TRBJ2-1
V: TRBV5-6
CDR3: CASSHQRLADYNEQFF
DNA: TGTGCCAGCAGCCACCAAAGACTAGCGGACTACAATGAGCAGTTCTTC